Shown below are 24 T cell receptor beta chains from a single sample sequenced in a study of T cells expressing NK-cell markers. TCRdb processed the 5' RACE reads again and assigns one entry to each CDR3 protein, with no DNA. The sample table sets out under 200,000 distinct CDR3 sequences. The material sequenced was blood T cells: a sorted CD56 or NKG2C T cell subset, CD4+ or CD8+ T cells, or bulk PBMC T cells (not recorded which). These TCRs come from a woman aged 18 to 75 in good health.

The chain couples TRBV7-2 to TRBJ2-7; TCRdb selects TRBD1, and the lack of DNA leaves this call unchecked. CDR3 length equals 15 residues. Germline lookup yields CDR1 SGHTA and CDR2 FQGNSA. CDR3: CASSADRGHTYEQYF.

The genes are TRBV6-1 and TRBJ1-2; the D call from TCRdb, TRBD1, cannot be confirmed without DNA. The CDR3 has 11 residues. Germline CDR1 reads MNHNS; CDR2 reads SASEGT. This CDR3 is CVTDRVYGYTF.

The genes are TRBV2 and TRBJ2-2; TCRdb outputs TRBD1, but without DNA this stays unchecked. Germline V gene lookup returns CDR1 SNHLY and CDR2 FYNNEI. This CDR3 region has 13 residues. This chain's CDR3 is CASATGNTGELFF. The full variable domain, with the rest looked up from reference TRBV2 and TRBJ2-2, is EPEVTQTPSHQVTQMGQEVILRCVPISNHLYFYWYRQILGQKVEFLVSFYNNEISEKSEIFDDQFSVERPDGSNFTLKIRSTKLEDSAMYFCASATGNTGELFFGEGSRLTVL.

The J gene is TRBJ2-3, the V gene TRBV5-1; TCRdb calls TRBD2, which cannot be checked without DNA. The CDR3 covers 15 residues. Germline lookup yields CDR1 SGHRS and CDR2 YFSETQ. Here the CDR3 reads CASSLRVGSTDTQYF.

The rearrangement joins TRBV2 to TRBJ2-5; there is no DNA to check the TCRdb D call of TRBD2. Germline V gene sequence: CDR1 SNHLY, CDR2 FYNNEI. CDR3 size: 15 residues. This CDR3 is CASSVLAGLQETQYF. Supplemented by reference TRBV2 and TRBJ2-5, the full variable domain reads EPEVTQTPSHQVTQMGQEVILRCVPISNHLYFYWYRQILGQKVEFLVSFYNNEISEKSEIFDDQFSVERPDGSNFTLKIRSTKLEDSAMYFCASSVLAGLQETQYFGPGTRLLVL.

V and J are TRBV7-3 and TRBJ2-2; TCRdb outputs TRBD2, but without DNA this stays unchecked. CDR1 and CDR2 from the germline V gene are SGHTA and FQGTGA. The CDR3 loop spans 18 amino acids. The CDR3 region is CASSPGLAGARGTGELFF.

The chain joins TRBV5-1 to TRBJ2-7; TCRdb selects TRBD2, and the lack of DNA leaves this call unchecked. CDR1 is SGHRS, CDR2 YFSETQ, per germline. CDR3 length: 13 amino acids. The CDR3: CASSYSGVYEQYF.

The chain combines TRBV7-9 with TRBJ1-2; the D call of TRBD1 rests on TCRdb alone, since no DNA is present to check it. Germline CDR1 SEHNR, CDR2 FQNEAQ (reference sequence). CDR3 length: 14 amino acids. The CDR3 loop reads CASSNTGRRYGYTF.

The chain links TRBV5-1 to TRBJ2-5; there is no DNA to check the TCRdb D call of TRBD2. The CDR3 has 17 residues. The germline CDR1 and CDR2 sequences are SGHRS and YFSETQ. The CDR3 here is CASSFGLSGSKQETQYF.

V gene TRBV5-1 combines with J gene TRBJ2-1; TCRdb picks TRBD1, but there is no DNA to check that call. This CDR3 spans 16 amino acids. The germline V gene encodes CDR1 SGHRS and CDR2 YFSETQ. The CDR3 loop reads CASSPGGGSPYNEQFF.

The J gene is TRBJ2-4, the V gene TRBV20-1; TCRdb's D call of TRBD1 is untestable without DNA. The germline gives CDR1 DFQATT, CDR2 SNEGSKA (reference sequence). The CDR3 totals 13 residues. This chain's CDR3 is CSAGEPGPRIQYF.

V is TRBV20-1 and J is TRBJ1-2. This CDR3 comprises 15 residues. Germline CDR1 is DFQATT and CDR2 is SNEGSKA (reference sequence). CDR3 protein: CSAIGEGKSNYGYTF.

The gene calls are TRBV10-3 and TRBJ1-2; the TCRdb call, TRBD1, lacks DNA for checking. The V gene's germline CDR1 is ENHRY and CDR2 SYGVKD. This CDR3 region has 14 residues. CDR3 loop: CAISEPPGQGGYTF.

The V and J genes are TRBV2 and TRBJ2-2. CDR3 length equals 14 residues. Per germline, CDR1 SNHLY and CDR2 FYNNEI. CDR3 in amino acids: CASGGRQNTGELFF. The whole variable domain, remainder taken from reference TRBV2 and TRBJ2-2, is EPEVTQTPSHQVTQMGQEVILRCVPISNHLYFYWYRQILGQKVEFLVSFYNNEISEKSEIFDDQFSVERPDGSNFTLKIRSTKLEDSAMYFCASGGRQNTGELFFGEGSRLTVL.

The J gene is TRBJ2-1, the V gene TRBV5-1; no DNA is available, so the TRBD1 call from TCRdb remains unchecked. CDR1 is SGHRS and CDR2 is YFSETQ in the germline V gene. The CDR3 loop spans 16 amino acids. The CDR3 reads CASSLGGGASFNEQFF.

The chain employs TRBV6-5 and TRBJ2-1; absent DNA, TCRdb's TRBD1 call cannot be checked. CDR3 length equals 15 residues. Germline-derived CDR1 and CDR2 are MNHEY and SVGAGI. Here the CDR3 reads CASSYSGGHYNEQFF.

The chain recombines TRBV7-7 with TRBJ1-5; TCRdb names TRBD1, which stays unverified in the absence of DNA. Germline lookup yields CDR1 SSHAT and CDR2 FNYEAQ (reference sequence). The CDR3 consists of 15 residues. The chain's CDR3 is CATRSGTGSNQPQHF.

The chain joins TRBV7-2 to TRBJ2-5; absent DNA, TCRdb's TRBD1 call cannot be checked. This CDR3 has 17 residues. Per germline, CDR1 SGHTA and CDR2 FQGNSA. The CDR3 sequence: CASSLAPPGGGQETQYF.

CDR3 loop: CASSLQLTANTEAFF. This chain links TRBV5-1 with TRBJ1-1. The CDR3 runs 15 residues. Germline V CDR1 and CDR2: SGHRS, YFSETQ.

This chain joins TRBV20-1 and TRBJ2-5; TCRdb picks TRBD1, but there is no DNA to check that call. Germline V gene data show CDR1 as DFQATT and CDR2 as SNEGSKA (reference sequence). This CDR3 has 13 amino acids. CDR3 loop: CSATWTQQETQYF.

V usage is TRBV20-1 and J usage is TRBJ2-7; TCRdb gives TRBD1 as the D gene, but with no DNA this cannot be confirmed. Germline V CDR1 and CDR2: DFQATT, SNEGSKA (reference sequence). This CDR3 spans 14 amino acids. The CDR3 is CSANPPGRPYEQYF.

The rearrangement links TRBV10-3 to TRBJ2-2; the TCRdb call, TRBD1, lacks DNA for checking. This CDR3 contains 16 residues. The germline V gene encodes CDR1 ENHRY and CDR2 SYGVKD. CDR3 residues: CAISVRIGGDTGELFF.

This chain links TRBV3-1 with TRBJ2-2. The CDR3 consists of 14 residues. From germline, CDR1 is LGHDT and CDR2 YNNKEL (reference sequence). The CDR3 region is CASSHWGSDGELFF.

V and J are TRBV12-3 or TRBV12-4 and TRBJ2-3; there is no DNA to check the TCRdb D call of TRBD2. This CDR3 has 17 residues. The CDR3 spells CASSLVSLAGPTDTQYF.